This TCR beta chain was sequenced in a study of blood T cell repertoires in COVID-19. Across the study: PBMCs, B-cell-depleted T cells, or T cells provided the cDNA or gDNA that made up the material.

After removal of 3 bases from V and 3 bases from J, the junction contained 8 bases not matched to a gene. The germline V gene has CDR1 LNHDA and CDR2 SQIVND (reference sequence). CDR3 length: 15 amino acids. Profiled with immunoSEQ multiplex PCR; TCRdb holds only in-frame clones, not every one. The repertoire holds more than 200,000 clones, with 70% to 90% as singletons. The rearrangement uses TRBV19 and TRBJ2-7; 7 bases agree with TRBD2. The receptor comes from a man younger than 35 with active or convalescent COVID-19. The sample taken for sequencing was peripheral blood. This CDR3 is CASSMSPSGGYEQYF. CDR3 DNA: TGTGCCAGTAGTATGAGTCCTAGCGGAGGCTACGAGCAGTACTTC.